The 26 T cell receptor beta chains in this list originate from one sample, sequenced in a study of STAT5B mutations in CD4+ large granular lymphocyte leukemia. Measured with immunoSEQ multiplex PCR; TCRdb has only the in-frame clones, and not every one. The sample consists of fewer than 40,000 clones, approximately 72% of them appearing once. Sequenced sample: CD4+ T cells from blood buffy coats. Receptor source: a human donor in good health.

J is TRBJ1-2 and V is TRBV6-5; TRBD1 might be the D (5 bases). V was pared by 0 bases and J by 4 bases, with 6 bases between. The germline V gene has CDR1 MNHEY and CDR2 SVGAGI. The CDR3 runs 13 residues. The CDR3 nucleotides read TGTGCCAGCAGTTACTCAGGGACCTATGGCTACACCTTC. Amino acids: CASSYSGTYGYTF.

The rearrangement joins TRBV10-3 to TRBJ1-2; 8 bases are a match to TRBD1. The J segment lost 12 bases and the V segment lost 4 bases, leaving 13 bases of the junction unmatched. CDR1 is ENHRY, CDR2 SYGVKD, per germline. The CDR3 has 14 amino acids. The CDR3 DNA follows: TGTGCCATCAGTGTGGGTGACAGGGGTTCCTCGAACACCTTC. Encoded protein: CAISVGDRGSSNTF.

The V gene is TRBV5-6, the J gene TRBJ1-5; 10 bases match TRBD1. CDR1 SGHDT and CDR2 YYEEEE come from the germline V gene. J was trimmed by 2 bases and V by 4 bases; bases with no gene match: 6. The CDR3 is 16 amino acids. Here the CDR3 reads CASSQRDRGGNQPQHF. In DNA form, the CDR3 reads TGTGCCAGCAGCCAGAGGGACAGGGGAGGCAATCAGCCCCAGCATTTT.

CDR3 in DNA: TGTGCCAGCAGGCAGGGACAGGGGGACAATGAGCAGTTCTTC. The encoded protein is CASRQGQGDNEQFF. The chain carries TRBV6-1 and TRBJ2-1, with 11 bases identical to TRBD1. V shed 6 bases, J shed 5 bases, and the junction held 3 bases outside the gene matches. This CDR3 has 14 residues. Germline CDR1 MNHNS, CDR2 SASEGT.

This clone was recorded once. The V gene is TRBV19, the J gene TRBJ1-2, with TRBD1 matching over 9 bases. J lost 7 bases, V lost 3 bases, and 15 bases had no gene match. This CDR3 spans 17 amino acids. CDR1 is LNHDA and CDR2 is SQIVND in the germline V gene (reference sequence). The CDR3 is CASSIGTGKQRGGGYTF. The CDR3 nucleotides are TGTGCCAGTAGTATCGGGACAGGGAAGCAGCGGGGAGGTGGCTACACCTTC.

This chain links TRBV7-8 with TRBJ1-1; no clear D gene. The CDR3 has 15 residues. V was pared by 5 bases and J by 0 bases, with 13 bases between. Germline CDR1 SGHVS, CDR2 FQNEAQ. The CDR3 spells CASSTREGMNTEAFF. The CDR3, as DNA: TGTGCCAGCAGCACCCGGGAGGGTATGAACACTGAAGCTTTCTTT.

The V call is TRBV5-1, the J call TRBJ1-6; D remains unclear. Germline CDR1 SGHRS, CDR2 YFSETQ. V was trimmed by 0 bases and J by 7 bases, leaving 11 bases between them. The CDR3 sequence is 15 residues long. The CDR3 DNA follows: TGCGCCAGCAGCTTGGACGGGCTTCGCAATTCACCCCTCCACTTT. Its translation is CASSLDGLRNSPLHF.

V is TRBV6-4 and J is TRBJ1-3; D might be TRBD1 (5 bases). Germline assignment: CDR1 MRHNA and CDR2 SNTAGT. This CDR3 is 17 amino acids long. The V gene lost 0 bases and the J gene lost 0 bases, with 12 bases spanning the gap. The CDR3 spells CASSDSGTLLSGNTIYF. CDR3 nucleotide sequence: TGTGCCAGCAGTGACTCCGGGACGTTGCTCTCTGGAAACACCATATATTTT.

J is TRBJ2-2 and V is TRBV19, with D hard to call. Germline V gene data show CDR1 as LNHDA and CDR2 as SQIVND (reference sequence). The CDR3 is 11 residues long. The V end was cut by 6 bases, the J end by 5 bases, with 4 bases between. The CDR3 protein is CASRQTGELFF. For the CDR3, the DNA is TGTGCCAGTAGACAAACCGGGGAGCTGTTTTTT.

This clone has a handful of counts. The chain joins TRBV5-1 to TRBJ1-6, with D perhaps matching TRBD1 (5 bases). Germline-derived CDR1 and CDR2 are SGHRS and YFSETQ. V lost 4 bases and J 10 bases, leaving 15 bases between the germline ends. The CDR3 length is 14 residues. CDR3: CASSQGVGESPLHF. CDR3 bases: TGCGCCAGCAGCCAAGGGGTAGGGGAATCACCCCTCCACTTT.

This clone occurred a few times. This chain uses TRBV19 with TRBJ1-5, with 8 bases identical to TRBD1. Looked up from germline, CDR1 is LNHDA and CDR2 is SQIVND (reference sequence). The V gene end was trimmed by 5 bases and the J gene end by 3 bases; junction bases not matched to a gene: 3. The CDR3 covers 14 residues. The CDR3 DNA is TGTGCCAGTAGTGCGACAGGGGACAATCAGCCCCAGCATTTT. It is translated as CASSATGDNQPQHF.

This clone appeared a single time. The V gene is TRBV7-8, the J gene TRBJ1-5; D remains ambiguous. The ends were cut back, 3 bases at V and 5 bases at J, with 8 bases in the middle. Germline V gives CDR1 SGHVS, CDR2 FQNEAQ. CDR3 length: 13 amino acids. CDR3: CASSFNKDQPQHF. The CDR3 bases are TGTGCCAGCAGCTTTAATAAGGATCAGCCCCAGCATTTT.

This clone has a handful of counts. The J gene is TRBJ1-1, the V gene TRBV5-4; D may be TRBD1 (5 bases). Germline CDR1 SGHNT, CDR2 YYREEE (reference sequence). CDR3 size: 14 residues. The V and J ends lost 0 bases and 4 bases respectively, with 10 bases between them. Here the CDR3 reads CASSLEQGVTEAFF. The CDR3 DNA reads TGTGCCAGCAGCTTGGAGCAGGGTGTCACTGAAGCTTTCTTT.

This clone occurred a few times. The V call is TRBV4-1, the J call TRBJ2-7, with D perhaps TRBD1 or TRBD2 (5 bases each). Germline V lookup: CDR1 MGHRA, CDR2 YSYEKL. The CDR3 has 15 residues. Trimming took 1 base from V and 2 from J, leaving 12 bases between them. CDR3 region: CASSQGATGPYEQYF. The CDR3 region has the DNA TGCGCCAGCAGCCAAGGCGCGACGGGACCCTACGAGCAGTACTTC.

In DNA form, the CDR3 reads TGCGCCACCCGGGACAGCGACTACGAGCAGTACTTC. Its translation: CATRDSDYEQYF. The chain links TRBV5-1 to TRBJ2-7; 7 nucleotides match TRBD1. Germline-derived CDR1 and CDR2 are SGHRS and YFSETQ. This CDR3 spans 12 amino acids. V shed 9 bases, J shed 3 bases, and the junction held 6 bases outside the gene matches.

The genes are TRBV18 and TRBJ1-6; 7 bases are a match to TRBD1. The CDR3 spans 18 residues. Germline V CDR1 and CDR2: KGHSH, LQKENI. V was pared by 5 bases and J by 0 bases, with 10 bases of the junction left unmatched. This CDR3 reads CASSSTGRGSSYNSPLHF. The CDR3 region has the DNA TGTGCCAGCTCATCGACAGGGAGAGGGAGCTCCTATAATTCACCCCTCCACTTT.

This chain links TRBV5-6 with TRBJ1-3, with D hard to call. V gave up 4 bases and J gave up 11 bases, with 10 bases separating them. The CDR3 has 11 residues. In germline, CDR1 is SGHDT, CDR2 YYEEEE. The CDR3 spells CASSRAGAIYF. The CDR3 DNA reads as TGTGCCAGCAGCCGCGCTGGCGCCATATATTTT.

This clone occurred a few times. This chain's CDR3 is CASSQVVGLETQYF. The CDR3 coding sequence is TGCGCCAGCAGCCAAGTGGTAGGTCTGGAGACCCAGTACTTC. V usage is TRBV4-1 and J usage is TRBJ2-5; D remains unclear. Trimming stripped 1 base from V and 5 bases from J, with 11 bases between. The CDR3 contains 14 residues. The germline V gene encodes CDR1 MGHRA and CDR2 YSYEKL.

There are a few counts of this clone. The chain joins TRBV9 to TRBJ1-2; a weak D match, TRBD1 (5 bases). Germline loops: CDR1 SGDLS, CDR2 YYNGEE. This CDR3 is 15 amino acids long. V gave up 4 bases and J gave up 5 bases, with 18 bases separating them. CDR3 region: CASSPSSGAGYGYTF. The DNA of the CDR3 is TGTGCCAGCAGCCCCTCCTCCGGGGCCGGGTATGGCTACACCTTC.

The chain has TRBV6-1 and TRBJ2-7; D remains unclear. Deletions cut 2 bases from V and 3 bases from J, with 14 bases between. Germline V gene data show CDR1 as MNHNS and CDR2 as SASEGT. This CDR3 has 15 amino acids. The CDR3 loop reads CASSESLRTRYEQYF. In DNA, the CDR3 is TGTGCCAGCAGTGAATCTTTGCGGACGCGCTACGAGCAGTACTTC.

This clone showed up just once. The rearrangement joins TRBV9 to TRBJ2-5; the D gene is possibly TRBD2 (7 bases). The germline V and J ends were trimmed by 5 bases and 2 bases, with 19 bases remaining between them. The germline V gene has CDR1 SGDLS and CDR2 YYNGEE. The CDR3 runs to 16 residues. CDR3 DNA: TGTGCCAGCAGTAGTAGGGGGGGGGCCCGGCAAGAGACCCAGTACTTC. Translation: CASSSRGGARQETQYF.

V gene TRBV4-2 combines with J gene TRBJ2-1; weak D call: TRBD1 (6 bases). The germline V gene has CDR1 LGHNA and CDR2 YNFKEQ. V lost 4 bases, J lost 0 bases, and 13 bases lay in between. The CDR3 is made up of 16 amino acids. The CDR3 DNA reads TGTGCCAGCAGCCGAGACCGAGGGGGCTCCTACAATGAGCAGTTCTTC. It yields the protein CASSRDRGGSYNEQFF.

This chain uses TRBV28 with TRBJ1-2, with TRBD1 matching over 8 bases. The ends lost 10 bases at V and 4 bases at J; junction bases unmatched: 11. Germline V lookup: CDR1 MDHEN, CDR2 SYDVKM. The CDR3 is made up of 14 amino acids. Written as DNA, the CDR3 is TGTGCCACCGAGACCGACAGGGGTTCCTATGGCTACACCTTC. Amino acid sequence: CATETDRGSYGYTF.

This rearrangement joins TRBV7-9 to TRBJ2-1; D gene ambiguous. Trimming left V 6 bases short and J 5 bases short, with 8 bases between. This CDR3 contains 12 residues. Germline V gene lookup returns CDR1 SEHNR and CDR2 FQNEAQ (reference sequence). CDR3 protein: CASRPPDNEQFF. The DNA of the CDR3 is TGTGCCAGCAGGCCACCCGACAATGAGCAGTTCTTC.

The chain combines TRBV20-1 with TRBJ2-4, with no clear D. Germline V lookup: CDR1 DFQATT, CDR2 SNEGSKA (reference sequence). V was pared by 6 bases and J by 9 bases, with 12 bases between. The CDR3 has 11 residues. The DNA for the CDR3 is TGCAGTGCCGGAGCATCAGGCATTCAGTACTTC. Translation: CSAGASGIQYF.

CDR3 residues: CASSLAGQGVKLFF. Written as DNA, the CDR3 is TGTGCCAGCAGCTTAGCGGGACAGGGAGTAAAACTGTTTTTT. The chain uses TRBV7-9 and TRBJ1-4; 9 nucleotides line up with TRBD1. The CDR3 extends over 14 amino acids. V lost 0 bases, J lost 10 bases, and 3 bases stayed unmatched. Per germline, CDR1 SEHNR and CDR2 FQNEAQ (reference sequence).